The table lists the clone carrying this TCR beta chain with many counts. This sample is drawn from a study of blood T cell repertoires in COVID-19. Study overall: The United States, Italy and Spain supplied acute and convalescent COVID-19 samples. Sources were T cells, B-cell-depleted T cells, or PBMCs; the material itself was cDNA or gDNA.

The CDR3 has 15 residues. Trimming took off 4 bases at V and 2 bases at J, with 16 bases between the two ends. Germline CDR1 SGHDT, CDR2 YYEEEE. Per the authors' pipeline: Amplification with reference gene primers provided the estimates of nucleated cell counts. The protocol was immunoSEQ multiplex PCR, while the TCRdb copy is restricted to in-frame clones and leaves out a portion. The V and J calls and the clone size are those of that table, but D and trimming were determined from the DNA. Of some 100,000 clones listed, almost 80% are singletons. Sequenced input: peripheral blood. The sequence came from a human donor in a cohort sampled during active COVID-19. The chain couples TRBV5-6 to TRBJ2-7; D remains unclear. The CDR3 coding sequence is TGTGCCAGCAGCGCAATTAGAGGTATGCCCTACGAGCAGTACTTC. Its protein is CASSAIRGMPYEQYF.